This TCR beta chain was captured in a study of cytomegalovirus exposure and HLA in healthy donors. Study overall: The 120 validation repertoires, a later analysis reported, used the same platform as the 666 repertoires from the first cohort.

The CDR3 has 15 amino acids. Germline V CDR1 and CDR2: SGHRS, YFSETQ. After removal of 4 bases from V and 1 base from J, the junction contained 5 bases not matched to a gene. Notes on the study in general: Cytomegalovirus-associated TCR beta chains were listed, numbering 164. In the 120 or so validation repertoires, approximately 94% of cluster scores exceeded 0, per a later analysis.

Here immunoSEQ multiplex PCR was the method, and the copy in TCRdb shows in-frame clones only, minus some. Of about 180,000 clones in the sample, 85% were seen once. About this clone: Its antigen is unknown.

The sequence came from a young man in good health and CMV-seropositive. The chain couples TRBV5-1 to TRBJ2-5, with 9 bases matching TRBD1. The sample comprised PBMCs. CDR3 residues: CASSEGTGSQETQYF. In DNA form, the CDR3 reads TGCGCCAGCAGCGAGGGGACAGGGTCCCAAGAGACCCAGTACTTC.